Following are 18 T cell receptor beta chains from one sample sequenced in a study of T cell repertoires in cytomegalovirus infection. MiXCR was run by TCRdb on the reads, yielding one entry per CDR3 protein. The sample lists roughly 230,000 distinct CDR3 sequences, about 12% seen once, with 1.5% to 2% in the top ten. Sequences were obtained from PBMCs. The receptors were gathered from a human donor in good health (CMV status not recorded). Some clones in this sample may be carry-over from other donors' samples.

This clonotype was recorded a few times. This chain uses TRBV20-1 with TRBJ1-2; 8 bases line up with TRBD1. Germline trimming cut 5 bases from V and 7 bases from J; bases unmatched to any gene: 3. Germline values: CDR1 DFQATT, CDR2 SNEGSKA (reference sequence). This CDR3 contains 11 residues. CDR3 sequence: CSASGGLGYTF. CDR3 bases: TGCAGTGCTTCAGGGGGCCTTGGCTACACCTTC.

This clonotype was seen only a few times. The rearrangement uses TRBV6-1 and TRBJ2-7; 8 nucleotides line up with TRBD2. This CDR3 has 14 amino acids. Germline CDR1 MNHNS, CDR2 SASEGT. The V segment lost 4 bases and the J segment 3 bases; nucleotides outside the gene matches: 5. The CDR3 nucleotides are TGTGCCAGCAGTGGCTACGGGAGGGACTACGAGCAGTACTTC. This sequence encodes CASSGYGRDYEQYF.

The V call is TRBV28, the J call TRBJ2-2, with 13 bases identical to TRBD2. The CDR3 has 17 amino acids. With 2 bases clipped from V and 7 bases from J, the junction kept 7 bases outside the gene matches. The germline V gene has CDR1 MDHEN and CDR2 SYDVKM. CDR3 nucleotide sequence: TGTGCCAGCAGTTTAGGGGGACTAGCGGGACTGGGCGGGGAGCTGTTTTTT. Its translation is CASSLGGLAGLGGELFF.

The chain is built from TRBV29-1 and TRBJ1-1; D gene ambiguous. Trimming took off 7 bases at V and 3 bases at J, with 12 bases between the two ends. This CDR3 region has 12 residues. CDR1 and CDR2 from the germline V gene are SQVTM and ANQGSEA. Here the CDR3 DNA reads TGCAGCGGTAGAGAGGGATACACTGAAGCTTTCTTT. This translates into CSGREGYTEAFF.

This clonotype was found many times. The chain couples TRBV7-2 to TRBJ2-7; D call uncertain. Germline V gives CDR1 SGHTA, CDR2 FQGNSA. There are 14 residues in the CDR3. Trimming stripped 4 bases from V and 3 bases from J, with 13 bases between. The CDR3 sequence: CASSSSPVLYEQYF. DNA of the CDR3: TGTGCCAGCAGCTCTTCCCCGGTCCTCTACGAGCAGTACTTC.

The chain employs TRBV19 and TRBJ1-5; 8 bases are shared with TRBD1. The V and J ends lost 1 base and 3 bases, in that order; junction bases with no gene match: 2. In germline, CDR1 is LNHDA, CDR2 SQIVND (reference sequence). CDR3 size: 15 residues. The CDR3 reads CASSIAGGYNQPQHF. The CDR3, as DNA: TGTGCCAGTAGTATAGCAGGGGGCTACAATCAGCCCCAGCATTTT.

This chain joins TRBV19 and TRBJ1-2; unclear D gene. The CDR3 is 14 residues long. V was cut by 3 bases and J by 8 bases, with 16 bases left in between. Germline V lookup: CDR1 LNHDA, CDR2 SQIVND (reference sequence). The CDR3 is CASSIGERVRGYTF. The CDR3, as DNA: TGTGCCAGTAGTATCGGAGAAAGGGTGAGAGGCTACACCTTC.

This chain joins TRBV14 and TRBJ2-5; D assignment may be TRBD1 or TRBD2 (5 bases each). The germline V gene has CDR1 SGHDN and CDR2 FVKESK. Between the trimmed V and J ends, which lost 7 bases and 5 bases, there was a span of 14 bases. There are 13 residues in the CDR3. CDR3 nucleotides: TGTGCCAGCAAAAAGGGGAGTTTTGAGACCCAGTACTTC. The encoded protein is CASKKGSFETQYF.

This clonotype occurred many times. The CDR3 protein is CASSLSGQGYQPQHF. CDR3 DNA sequence: TGTGCCAGCAGTTTATCTGGACAGGGGTATCAGCCCCAGCATTTT. The chain uses TRBV7-2 and TRBJ1-5, with 9 bases fitting TRBD1. CDR3 length: 15 residues. Germline-derived CDR1 and CDR2 are SGHTA and FQGNSA. The junction had 8 bases not matched to a gene; V was cut back by 6 bases and J by 5 bases. Filled out from reference TRBV7-2 and TRBJ1-5, the complete variable domain reads GAGVSQSPSNKVTEKGKDVELRCDPISGHTALYWYRQSLGQGLEFLIYFQGNSAPDKSGLPSDRFSAERTGGSVSTLTIQRTQQEDSAVYLCASSLSGQGYQPQHFGDGTRLSIL.

This rearrangement joins TRBV20-1 to TRBJ2-5, with 8 bases matching TRBD2. The ends lost 3 bases at V and 4 bases at J; junction bases unmatched: 7. Germline CDR1 and CDR2: DFQATT and SNEGSKA (reference sequence). The CDR3 extends over 14 amino acids. The DNA of the CDR3 is TGCAGTGCTAGGGGAGCGGGGGTACGAGAGACCCAGTACTTC. Its translation: CSARGAGVRETQYF.

CDR3 in DNA: TGCGCCAGCAGCTTGGTTTCGCGGGACGAGCAGTACTTC. Protein product: CASSLVSRDEQYF. The gene calls are TRBV5-1 and TRBJ2-7, with a possible D match to TRBD2 (5 bases). The germline CDR1 and CDR2 sequences are SGHRS and YFSETQ. CDR3 size: 13 residues. V lost 0 bases and J 5 bases, leaving 9 bases between the germline ends.

This clonotype was detected only a few times. The V and J genes are TRBV19 and TRBJ1-1; D call uncertain. CDR3 length: 11 amino acids. From germline, CDR1 is LNHDA and CDR2 SQIVND (reference sequence). The ends were cut back, 3 bases at V and 7 bases at J, with 6 bases in the middle. Written as DNA, the CDR3 is TGTGCCAGTAGTATCGAGGGTGAAGCTTTCTTT. Residues: CASSIEGEAFF.

A few counts support this clonotype. This chain uses TRBV19 with TRBJ2-1; tentatively, D is TRBD1 (6 bases). Germline V gene sequence: CDR1 LNHDA, CDR2 SQIVND (reference sequence). V was clipped by 5 bases and J by 7 bases, with 9 bases between them. CDR3 length: 12 amino acids. For the CDR3, the DNA is TGTGCCAGTAGTGGCAGGGGAAATGAGCAGTTCTTC. Protein product: CASSGRGNEQFF.

This clonotype has just a few counts. The chain has TRBV7-9 and TRBJ2-7; 10 nucleotides match TRBD2. V lost 4 bases, J lost 2 bases, and 5 bases stayed unmatched. Germline V gene sequence: CDR1 SEHNR, CDR2 FQNEAQ (reference sequence). This CDR3 comprises 15 residues. CDR3 DNA: TGTGCCAGCAGCTCCCAGAGCGGGGGGGCCTACGAGCAGTACTTC. Protein sequence: CASSSQSGGAYEQYF.

The CDR3 loop reads CASSLDAGTGSSGNTIYF. In nucleotides, the CDR3 is TGTGCCAGCAGCTTAGATGCCGGGACAGGGAGCTCTGGAAACACCATATATTTT. The V gene is TRBV7-3, the J gene TRBJ1-3; 9 positions match TRBD1. Unmatched junction bases numbered 8, after V lost 2 bases and J lost 0 bases. This CDR3 has 18 amino acids. CDR1 SGHTA and CDR2 FQGTGA come from the germline V gene. Based on the CDR3 plus reference TRBV7-3 and TRBJ1-3, the full variable domain is GAGVSQTPSNKVTEKGKYVELRCDPISGHTALYWYRQSLGQGPEFLIYFQGTGAADDSGLPNDRFFAVRPEGSVSTLKIQRTERGDSAVYLCASSLDAGTGSSGNTIYFGEGSWLTVV.

The table lists this clonotype with a few counts. V gene TRBV6-2 or TRBV6-3 combines with J gene TRBJ1-1, with 8 bases that match TRBD1. V lost 6 bases to trimming and J lost 1 base; unmatched junction nucleotides: 4. The CDR3 is 14 amino acids. The V gene's germline CDR1 is MNHEY and CDR2 SVGEGT. Here the CDR3 reads CASRQGQENTEAFF. Written as DNA, the CDR3 is TGTGCCAGCAGACAGGGACAGGAGAACACTGAAGCTTTCTTT.

This clonotype was detected only a few times. This chain joins TRBV5-1 and TRBJ2-2; D might be TRBD1 (5 bases). Per germline, CDR1 SGHRS and CDR2 YFSETQ. Between the trimmed V and J ends, which lost 5 bases and 3 bases, there was a span of 17 bases. CDR3 length: 16 amino acids. The CDR3 nucleotides are TGCGCCAGCAGACCCATCGGCAGGGCCGACACCGGGGAGCTGTTTTTT. Translation: CASRPIGRADTGELFF.

This clonotype was counted at least ten times. V gene TRBV6-5 combines with J gene TRBJ1-3; unclear D gene. The CDR3 is 13 residues long. CDR1 and CDR2 from the germline V gene are MNHEY and SVGAGI. V dropped 5 bases and J dropped 4 bases, with 9 bases sitting between them. The CDR3 DNA is TGTGCCAGCAGTAGGGTGCTCGGAAACACCATATATTTT. Its protein product is CASSRVLGNTIYF.